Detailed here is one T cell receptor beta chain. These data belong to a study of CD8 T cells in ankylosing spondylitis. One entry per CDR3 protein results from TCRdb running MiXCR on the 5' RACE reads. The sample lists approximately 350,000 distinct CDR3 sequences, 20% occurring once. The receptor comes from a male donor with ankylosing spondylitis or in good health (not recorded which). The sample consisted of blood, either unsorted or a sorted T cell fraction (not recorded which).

CDR3 coding DNA: TGTGCCAGCAGAACGACAGGGGTCAGTCCGTCCTACGAGCAGTACTTC. Its protein is CASRTTGVSPSYEQYF. This sequence joins TRBV12-3 or TRBV12-4 and TRBJ2-7; the match to TRBD1 covers 8 bases. Trimming took 6 bases from V and 1 from J; bases not matched to a gene: 11. The CDR3 covers 16 residues.